The 18 T cell receptor beta chains reported below all come from one sample, sequenced in a study of early T cells in non-severe SARS-CoV-2 infection (dated by TCRdb to the early 2020s). Library generation was performed with 5' RACE. Sequencing took place on a NextSeq 500. The public reads were run again by TCRdb, first through fastp at Q25 and then through MiXCR, and only productive beta chains were kept. Under each unique CDR3 protein, matching rows form one entry showing the most common genes and DNA. In all, the sample holds roughly 65,000 distinct CDR3 sequences, and 12% of those were seen once. The ten largest clones add up to 1.5% to 2% of the sample. Sequenced sample: whole blood. Receptors originate from an adult who was a healthcare worker with PCR-confirmed SARS-CoV-2 infection or an uninfected control (not recorded which).

This clonotype has a handful of counts. The rearrangement uses TRBV10-3 and TRBJ1-2, with TRBD1 matching over 10 bases. Germline loops: CDR1 ENHRY, CDR2 SYGVKD. V was pared by 7 bases and J by 8 bases, with 13 bases of the junction left unmatched. CDR3 size: 15 residues. The CDR3 sequence is CAINPGQGRESGYTF. CDR3 nucleotides: TGTGCCATCAACCCGGGACAGGGGAGGGAGAGCGGCTACACCTTC.

This clonotype was recorded a few times. This chain uses TRBV6-2 or TRBV6-3 with TRBJ1-2, with D possibly TRBD1 on 6 matching bases. The CDR3 is 14 residues long. Germline V CDR1 and CDR2: MNHEY, SVGEGT. V lost 5 bases, J lost 6 bases, and 16 bases lay in between. CDR3 region: CASSPSGGADGYTF. In DNA, the CDR3 is TGTGCCAGCAGTCCATCGGGGGGCGCGGATGGCTACACCTTC.

The chain recombines TRBV3-1 with TRBJ2-3; TRBD2 agrees at 12 bases. The CDR3 contains 16 residues. Germline lookup yields CDR1 LGHDT and CDR2 YNNKEL (reference sequence). J gave up 9 bases and V 4 bases, and 11 bases lay outside the gene matches. The CDR3: CASSPMASGGARTQYF. CDR3 DNA sequence: TGTGCCAGCAGCCCAATGGCTAGCGGGGGGGCCAGGACGCAGTATTTT.

For this clonotype: A much bigger clone sits one base away, suggesting this may be a read error. V and J are TRBV11-2 and TRBJ2-3; no firm D call. V was shortened by 4 bases and J by 2 bases, with 13 bases between the two germline ends. In germline, CDR1 is SGHAT, CDR2 FQNNGV. The CDR3 totals 15 residues. The CDR3 spells CASSSTRLNTDTQYF. CDR3 coding DNA: TGTGCCAGCAGCTCCACGCGTCTCAACACAGATACGCAGTATTTT. The complete variable domain, with remaining parts taken from reference TRBV11-2 and TRBJ2-3, reads EAGVAQSPRYKIIEKRQSVAFWCNPISGHATLYWYQQILGQGPKLLIQFQNNGVVDDSQLPKDRFSAERLKGVDSTLKIQPAKLEDSAVYLCASSSTRLNTDTQYFGPGTRLTVL.

A note on this clonotype: A clone one base away is much larger, so this may be a read error. The J gene is TRBJ2-2, the V gene TRBV5-1, with 7 bases that match TRBD2. The germline V gene has CDR1 SGHRS and CDR2 YFSETQ. The CDR3 covers 15 residues. CDR3 amino acids: CASSLEAGNTGELIF. For the CDR3, the DNA is TGCGCCAGCAGCTTGGAAGCGGGAAACACCGGGGAGCTGATTTTT.

The chain combines TRBV10-2 with TRBJ2-3, with a weak D call TRBD1 (5 bases). CDR1 is WSHSY and CDR2 is SAAADI in the germline V gene. V was trimmed by 8 bases and J by 5 bases, leaving 11 bases between them. The CDR3 is made up of 12 amino acids. The CDR3 sequence: CASEGAGDTQYF. In nucleotides, the CDR3 is TGCGCCAGCGAAGGGGCCGGAGATACGCAGTATTTT.

In the case of this clonotype: Given a much more abundant clone one base away, this may be a read error. V gene TRBV5-4 combines with J gene TRBJ1-2; TRBD1 matches at 7 bases. The CDR3 is 16 amino acids. Germline assignment: CDR1 SGHNT and CDR2 YYREEE (reference sequence). The junction had 14 bases not matched to a gene; V was cut back by 3 bases and J by 6 bases. The CDR3 loop reads CASSSPVRQGQDGYTF. CDR3 sequence (DNA): TGTGCCAGCAGCTCTCCCGTTCGACAGGGCCAGGATGGCTACACCTTC.

The rearrangement links TRBV10-2 to TRBJ1-2; a possible D gene is TRBD1 (5 bases). CDR1 and CDR2 (germline): WSHSY, SAAADI. This CDR3 has 13 residues. V was shortened by 3 bases and J by 6 bases, with 11 bases between the two germline ends. CDR3 sequence: CASSDVTDNGYTF. The DNA for the CDR3 is TGCGCCAGCAGTGATGTGACAGACAATGGCTACACCTTC.

This clonotype appeared a few times. The chain employs TRBV6-2 or TRBV6-3 and TRBJ2-7; D is unclear. CDR1 MNHEY and CDR2 SVGEGT come from the germline V gene. The CDR3 covers 14 residues. Trimming pared 4 bases from V and 0 bases from J, leaving 10 bases between. CDR3 nucleotides: TGTGCCAGCAGTTCTCCATTCAGCTCCTACGAGCAGTACTTC. Translating gives CASSSPFSSYEQYF.

J is TRBJ1-1 and V is TRBV6-6; no reliable D call. V shed 5 bases and J shed 1 base, with 11 bases lying between them. The CDR3 is made up of 14 amino acids. Germline V gives CDR1 MNHNY, CDR2 SVGAGI (reference sequence). Here the CDR3 reads CASSGARANTEAFF. The CDR3 bases are TGTGCCAGCAGTGGTGCCCGGGCGAACACTGAAGCTTTCTTT.

The chain carries TRBV20-1 and TRBJ1-3; no definite D call. V lost 1 base to trimming and J lost 0 bases, with 10 bases between them. Germline V gene sequence: CDR1 DFQATT, CDR2 SNEGSKA (reference sequence). This CDR3 is 15 amino acids long. The CDR3, as DNA: TGCAGTGCTAGAGTTGGACGCTACTCTGGAAACACCATATATTTT. Residues: CSARVGRYSGNTIYF.

This clonotype came up many times. The CDR3 here is CASSQGQSSGNTIYF. The CDR3 DNA reads TGTGCCAGCAGCCAAGGACAGAGCTCTGGAAACACCATATATTTT. The chain recombines TRBV4-2 with TRBJ1-3; D is possibly TRBD1 (5 bases). The CDR3 extends over 15 amino acids. Per the germline V gene, CDR1 is LGHNA and CDR2 is YNFKEQ. V lost 1 base, J lost 0 bases, and 7 bases lay in between.

This chain joins TRBV20-1 and TRBJ1-1, with a weak D call TRBD1 (5 bases). Germline assignment: CDR1 DFQATT and CDR2 SNEGSKA (reference sequence). Trimming shortened V by 4 bases and J by 4 bases, and 7 bases separated the two germline ends. CDR3 length: 11 residues. CDR3 sequence: CSATGTTEAFF. In DNA, the CDR3 is TGCAGTGCTACAGGGACCACTGAAGCTTTCTTT.

This clonotype came up many times. The chain couples TRBV30 to TRBJ2-5; no reliable D call. Germline V gives CDR1 GTSNPN, CDR2 SVGIG (reference sequence). The ends were cut back, 2 bases at V and 5 bases at J, with 9 bases in the middle. The CDR3 runs to 12 residues. DNA for the CDR3: TGTGCCTGGAGTTTCTCAGATGAGACCCAGTACTTC. Translation: CAWSFSDETQYF.

This chain links TRBV12-3 or TRBV12-4 with TRBJ1-2; weak D call: TRBD1 (5 bases). Trimming removed 3 bases at V and 6 bases at J, with 11 bases between. CDR3 length equals 13 residues. The CDR3 coding sequence is TGTGCCAGCAGTTTTCGGGGGGAGGATGGCTACACCTTC. Amino acids: CASSFRGEDGYTF.

This clonotype was observed once. The gene calls are TRBV7-2 and TRBJ2-1, with 12 bases lining up with TRBD2. Germline V gives CDR1 SGHTA, CDR2 FQGNSA. Trimming cost V 5 bases and J 4 bases; bases outside gene matches: 3. CDR3 size: 15 residues. In DNA form, the CDR3 reads TGTGCCAGCAGCGGACTAGCGGGGACTTACAATGAGCAGTTCTTC. As protein: CASSGLAGTYNEQFF.

CDR3 amino acids: CASSSSPWREQYF. CDR3 DNA: TGTGCCAGCAGTTCCTCCCCATGGCGCGAGCAGTACTTC. The chain employs TRBV12-3 or TRBV12-4 and TRBJ2-7; D unclear. This CDR3 region has 13 residues. V was shortened by 4 bases and J by 6 bases, with 13 bases between the two germline ends.

This sequence joins TRBV7-2 and TRBJ2-4, with D maybe TRBD2 (7 bases). The CDR3 is 14 residues long. V was pared by 3 bases and J by 8 bases, with 14 bases between. The germline CDR1 and CDR2 sequences are SGHTA and FQGNSA. This CDR3 is CASSLGGARDIQYF. CDR3 bases: TGTGCCAGCAGCTTGGGGGGGGCCCGGGACATTCAGTACTTC.